What follows describes a single T cell receptor (beta chain). What it binds is not known. Generated by immunoSEQ multiplex PCR, the TCRdb table keeps only in-frame clones and is missing some. The data contain roughly 120,000 clones, about four fifths of them singletons. The CDR3 spans 18 residues. Trimming shortened V by 2 bases and J by 2 bases, and 21 bases separated the two germline ends. Germline V gene lookup returns CDR1 KGHSH and CDR2 LQKENI. Time point described: week 11, during vaccination. Doses comprised 300 ug of mutant IDH1 20-mer peptide each, plus topical imiquimod. The data were obtained in a study of a mutant IDH1 vaccine in newly diagnosed glioma. Study summary: Patients began vaccination 4-6 weeks after radiotherapy alone, or with temozolomide cycles.

Study-level results: Any relationship between pseudoprogression and changes in top peripheral T cell clonotypes seemed absent.

The clonotype originates from a man aged 35 to 55 with glioma. The chain links TRBV18 to TRBJ2-5; D possibly corresponds to TRBD2 (5 bases). The sample here was PBMCs, taken from a glioma patient whose treatment included an IDH1 peptide vaccine. CDR3 sequence: CASSPETTGMRRQETQYF. The CDR3 DNA follows: TGTGCCAGCTCACCAGAGACTACTGGCATGCGGAGACAAGAGACCCAGTACTTC.